This T cell receptor (beta chain) is drawn from a study of cytomegalovirus exposure and HLA in healthy donors. As for this clone: What it binds is not known.

General study points: Previously analyzed data showed that most TCR beta V segments were productive at a frequency of about 90% or about 30%. Researchers reportedly found TCR beta sequences accurately predicted most subjects' HLA-A and HLA-B alleles.

Use of 60 Vbeta and 13 Jbeta primers characterized the PCR. TCRdb's table, derived via immunoSEQ multiplex PCR, lists solely in-frame clones and lacks some. The sample carries about 110,000 clones, approximately 80% recorded once. The CDR3 spans 14 residues. The V and J ends lost 0 bases and 4 bases respectively, with 9 bases between them. Per germline, CDR1 MNHNY and CDR2 SVGAGI (reference sequence). The receptor's source is a woman aged 25 to 45 in good health and CMV-seronegative. V and J are TRBV6-6 and TRBJ1-2, with D uncertain. Sequences were obtained from PBMCs. CDR3 sequence reads: CASSYSAAPYGYTF. In DNA, the CDR3 is TGTGCCAGCAGTTACTCGGCGGCCCCCTATGGCTACACCTTC.